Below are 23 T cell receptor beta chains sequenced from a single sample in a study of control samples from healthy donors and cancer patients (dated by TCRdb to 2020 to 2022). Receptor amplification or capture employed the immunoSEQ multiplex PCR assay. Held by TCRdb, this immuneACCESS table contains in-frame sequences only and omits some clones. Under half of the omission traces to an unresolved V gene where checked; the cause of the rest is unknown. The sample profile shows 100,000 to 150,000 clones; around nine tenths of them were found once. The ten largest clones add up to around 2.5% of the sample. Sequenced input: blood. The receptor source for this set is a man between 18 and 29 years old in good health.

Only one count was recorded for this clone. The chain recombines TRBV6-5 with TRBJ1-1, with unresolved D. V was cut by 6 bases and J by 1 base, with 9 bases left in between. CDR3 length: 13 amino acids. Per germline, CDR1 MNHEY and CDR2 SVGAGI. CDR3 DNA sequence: TGTGCCAGCAGAAGGAGTAGGAACACTGAAGCTTTCTTT. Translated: CASRRSRNTEAFF.

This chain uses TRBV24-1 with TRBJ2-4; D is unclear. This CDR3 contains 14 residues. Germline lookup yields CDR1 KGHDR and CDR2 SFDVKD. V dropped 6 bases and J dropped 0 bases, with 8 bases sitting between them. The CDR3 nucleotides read TGTGCCACCAGTTCGGGTTTAGCCAAAAACATTCAGTACTTC. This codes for CATSSGLAKNIQYF.

The CDR3 is CASSFSETNTGELFF. The DNA of the CDR3 is TGTGCCAGCAGCTTTAGCGAGACGAACACCGGGGAGCTGTTTTTT. The V and J genes are TRBV13 and TRBJ2-2; TRBD2 might be the D (5 bases). Germline CDR1 PRHDT, CDR2 FYEKMQ (reference sequence). The CDR3 has 15 amino acids. Trimming cost V 3 bases and J 0 bases, with 8 bases left between them.

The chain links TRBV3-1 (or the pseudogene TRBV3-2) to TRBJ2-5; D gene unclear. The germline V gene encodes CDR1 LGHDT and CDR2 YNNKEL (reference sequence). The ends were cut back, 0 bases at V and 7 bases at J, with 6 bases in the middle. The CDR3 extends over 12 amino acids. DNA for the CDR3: TGTGCCAGCAGCCAAGATGACGTGACCCAGTACTTC. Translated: CASSQDDVTQYF.

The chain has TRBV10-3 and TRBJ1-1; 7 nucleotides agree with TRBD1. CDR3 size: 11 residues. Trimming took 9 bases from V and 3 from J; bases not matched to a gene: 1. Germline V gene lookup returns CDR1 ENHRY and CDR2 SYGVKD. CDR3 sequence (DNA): TGTGCCATAGGGACAGACACTGAAGCTTTCTTT. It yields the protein CAIGTDTEAFF.

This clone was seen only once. CDR3 loop: CAISELPGPQETQYF. The CDR3 DNA reads as TGTGCCATCAGTGAACTCCCGGGACCCCAAGAGACCCAGTACTTC. The V call is TRBV10-3, the J call TRBJ2-5, with D possibly being TRBD1 or TRBD2 (5 bases each). Per the germline V gene, CDR1 is ENHRY and CDR2 is SYGVKD. Trimming left V 3 bases short and J 1 base short, with 12 bases between. This CDR3 contains 15 residues.

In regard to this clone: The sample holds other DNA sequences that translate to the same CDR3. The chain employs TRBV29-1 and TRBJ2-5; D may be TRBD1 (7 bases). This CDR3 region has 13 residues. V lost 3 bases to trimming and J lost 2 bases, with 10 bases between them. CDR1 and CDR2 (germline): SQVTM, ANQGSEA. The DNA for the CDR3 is TGCAGCGTTGAGCGGGACAGTCAAGAGACCCAGTACTTC. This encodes CSVERDSQETQYF.

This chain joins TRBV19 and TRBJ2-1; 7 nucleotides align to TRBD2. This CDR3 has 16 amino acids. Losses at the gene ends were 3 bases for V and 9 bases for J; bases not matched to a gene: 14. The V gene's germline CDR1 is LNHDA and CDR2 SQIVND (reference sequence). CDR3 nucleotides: TGTGCCAGTAGTATGAGGGCGGGAGTATCGGTAGGTGAGCAGTTCTTC. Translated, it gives CASSMRAGVSVGEQFF.

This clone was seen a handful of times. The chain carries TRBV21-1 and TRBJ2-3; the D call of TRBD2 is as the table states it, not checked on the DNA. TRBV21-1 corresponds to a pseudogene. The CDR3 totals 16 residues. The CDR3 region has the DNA TGTGCCAGCCCCCAGGGGCGGGGGGCGACGGCAGATACGCAGTATTTT. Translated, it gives CASPQGRGATADTQYF.

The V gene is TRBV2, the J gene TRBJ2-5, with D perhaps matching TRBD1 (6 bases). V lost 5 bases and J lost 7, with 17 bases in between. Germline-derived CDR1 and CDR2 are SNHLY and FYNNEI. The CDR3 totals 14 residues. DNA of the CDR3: TGTGCCAGCAGTACCGACAGGTTAGGGGGGACCCAGTACTTC. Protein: CASSTDRLGGTQYF.

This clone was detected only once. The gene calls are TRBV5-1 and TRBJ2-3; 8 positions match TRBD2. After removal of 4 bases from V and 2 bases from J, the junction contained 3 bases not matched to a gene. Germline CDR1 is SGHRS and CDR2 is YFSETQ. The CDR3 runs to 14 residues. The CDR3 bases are TGCGCCAGCAGCGCGGGGGGCTACACAGATACGCAGTATTTT. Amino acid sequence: CASSAGGYTDTQYF.

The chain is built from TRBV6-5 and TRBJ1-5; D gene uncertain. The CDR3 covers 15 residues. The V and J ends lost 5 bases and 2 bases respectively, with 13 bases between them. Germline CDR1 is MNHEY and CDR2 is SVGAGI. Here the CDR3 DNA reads TGTGCCAGCAGTACCGGACGGGGAGGCAATCAGCCCCAGCATTTT. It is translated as CASSTGRGGNQPQHF.

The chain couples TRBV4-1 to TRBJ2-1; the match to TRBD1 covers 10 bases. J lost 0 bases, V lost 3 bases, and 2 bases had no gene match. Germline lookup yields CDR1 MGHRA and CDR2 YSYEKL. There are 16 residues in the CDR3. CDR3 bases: TGCGCCAGCAGCCAGGGACAGGGGAACTCCTACAATGAGCAGTTCTTC. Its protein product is CASSQGQGNSYNEQFF.

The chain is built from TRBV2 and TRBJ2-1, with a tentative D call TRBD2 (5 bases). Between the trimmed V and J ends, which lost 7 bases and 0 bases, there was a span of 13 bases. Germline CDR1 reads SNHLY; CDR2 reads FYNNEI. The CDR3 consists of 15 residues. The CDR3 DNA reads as TGTGCCAGCATCCGCGGGCTCAGCTCCTACAATGAGCAGTTCTTC. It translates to CASIRGLSSYNEQFF.

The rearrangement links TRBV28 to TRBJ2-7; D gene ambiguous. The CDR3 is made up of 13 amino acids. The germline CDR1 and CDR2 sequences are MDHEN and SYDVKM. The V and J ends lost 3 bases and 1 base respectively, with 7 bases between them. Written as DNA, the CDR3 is TGTGCCAGCAGTTTGCGCGGATCCTACGAGCAGTACGTC. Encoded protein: CASSLRGSYEQYV.

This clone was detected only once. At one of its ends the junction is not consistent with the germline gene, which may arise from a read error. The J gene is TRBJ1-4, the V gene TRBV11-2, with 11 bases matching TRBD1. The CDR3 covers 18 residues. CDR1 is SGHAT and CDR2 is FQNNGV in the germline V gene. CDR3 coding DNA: TGTGCCAGCAGCTTAGAATCGGACAGGGGGCGGACTAATGAAAAACCGTTTTTT. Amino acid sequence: CASSLESDRGRTNEKPFF.

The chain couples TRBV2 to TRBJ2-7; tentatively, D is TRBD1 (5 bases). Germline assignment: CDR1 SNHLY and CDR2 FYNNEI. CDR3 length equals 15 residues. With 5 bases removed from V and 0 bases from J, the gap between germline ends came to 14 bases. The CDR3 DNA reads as TGTGCCAGCAGTTCCTCTCCGACAGTCTCCTACGAGCAGTACTTC. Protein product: CASSSSPTVSYEQYF.

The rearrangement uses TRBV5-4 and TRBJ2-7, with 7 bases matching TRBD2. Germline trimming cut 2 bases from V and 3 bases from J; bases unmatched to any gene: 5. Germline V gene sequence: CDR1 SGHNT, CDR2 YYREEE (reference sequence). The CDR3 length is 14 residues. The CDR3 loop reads CASSFRPGGYEQYF. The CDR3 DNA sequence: TGTGCCAGCAGCTTCCGGCCGGGAGGCTACGAGCAGTACTTC.

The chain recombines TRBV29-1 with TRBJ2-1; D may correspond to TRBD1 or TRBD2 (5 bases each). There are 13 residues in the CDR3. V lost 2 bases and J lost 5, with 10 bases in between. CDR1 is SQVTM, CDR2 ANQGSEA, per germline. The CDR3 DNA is TGCAGCGTTGAAACGGGGCCGAACAATGAGCAGTTCTTC. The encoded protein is CSVETGPNNEQFF.

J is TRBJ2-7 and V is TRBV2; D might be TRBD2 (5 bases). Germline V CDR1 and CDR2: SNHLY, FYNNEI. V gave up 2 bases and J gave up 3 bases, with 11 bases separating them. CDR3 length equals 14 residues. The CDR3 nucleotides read TGTGCCAGCAGTGAAAGGCTACTAGTCTACGAGCAGTACGTC. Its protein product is CASSERLLVYEQYV.

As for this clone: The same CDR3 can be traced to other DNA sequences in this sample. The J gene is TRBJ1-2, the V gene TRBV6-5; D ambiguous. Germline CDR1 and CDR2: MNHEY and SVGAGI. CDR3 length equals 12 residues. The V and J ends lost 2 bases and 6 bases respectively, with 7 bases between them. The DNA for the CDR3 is TGTGCCAGCAGTTACGGCGGGCATGGCTACACCTTC. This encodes CASSYGGHGYTF.

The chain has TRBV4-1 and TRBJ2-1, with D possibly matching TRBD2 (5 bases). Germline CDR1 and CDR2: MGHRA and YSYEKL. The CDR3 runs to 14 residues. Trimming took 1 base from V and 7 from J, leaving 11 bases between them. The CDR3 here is CASSQVSGNNEQFF. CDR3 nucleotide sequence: TGCGCCAGCAGCCAAGTCTCCGGGAATAATGAGCAGTTCTTC.

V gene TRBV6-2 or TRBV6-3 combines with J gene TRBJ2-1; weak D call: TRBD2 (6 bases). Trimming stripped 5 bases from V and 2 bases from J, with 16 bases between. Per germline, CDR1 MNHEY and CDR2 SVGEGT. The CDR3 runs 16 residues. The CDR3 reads CASSRSGLRPYNEQFF. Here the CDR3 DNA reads TGTGCCAGCAGTCGCTCGGGACTCCGCCCCTACAATGAGCAGTTCTTC.